This T cell receptor beta chain was recorded in a study of shared clonotypes between healthy human individuals. Germline values: CDR1 LGHNT, CDR2 FRNRAP. The CDR3 length is 12 residues. The V gene lost 6 bases and the J gene lost 9 bases, with 11 bases spanning the gap. Some clones are missing from TCRdb's copy, which holds only in-frame ones; the method was immunoSEQ multiplex PCR. The sample has 550,000 to 650,000 clones; around 96% are singletons. Terminally differentiated effector memory CD45RA+ cells were excluded from the naive CD8 cells, which were CD45RO-negative and positively selected for CCR7. Adult donors, all healthy and HIV-negative, had no recent acute infections or vaccinations.

The chain has TRBV12-5 and TRBJ2-2, with D possibly matching TRBD2 (5 bases). This TCR was sampled from a woman in her 30s in good health. The specimen sequenced was naive CD8+ T cells sorted from blood. The CDR3 loop reads CASGPGGRELFF. The DNA of the CDR3 is TGTGCTAGTGGACCCGGAGGCCGGGAGCTGTTTTTT.